The 32 T cell receptor beta chains below come from one sample, sequenced in a study of somatic mutations in cytotoxic T cells in rheumatoid arthritis. Data came from immunoSEQ multiplex PCR; TCRdb stores just in-frame clones and leaves some out. Of about 14,000 clones in the sample, around 74% were seen once. The sequenced sample was CD8+ T cells sorted from blood. All receptors derive from an adult with rheumatoid arthritis.

This chain joins TRBV4-1 and TRBJ1-4; TRBD1 matches 7 bases. V dropped 4 bases and J dropped 5; count of bases not matched to a gene: 7. Per the germline V gene, CDR1 is MGHRA and CDR2 is YSYEKL. The CDR3 spans 15 residues. The CDR3 nucleotides read TGCGCCAGCAGCCTAAGGACAGGCCCCAATGAAAAACTGTTTTTT. Translated: CASSLRTGPNEKLFF.

The chain recombines TRBV6-5 with TRBJ1-1, with a tentative D call TRBD1 (5 bases). The CDR3 has 15 residues. The V gene's germline CDR1 is MNHEY and CDR2 SVGAGI. The V gene lost 0 bases and the J gene lost 4 bases, with 12 bases spanning the gap. CDR3 residues: CASSYSWGVRTEAFF. CDR3 bases: TGTGCCAGCAGTTACTCGTGGGGGGTACGCACTGAAGCTTTCTTT.

The chain recombines TRBV27 with TRBJ2-5; 9 positions agree with TRBD1. After removal of 5 bases from V and 5 bases from J, the junction contained 6 bases not matched to a gene. This CDR3 is 14 amino acids long. CDR1 and CDR2 from the germline V gene are MNHEY and SMNVEV (reference sequence). The CDR3 protein is CASSDRGIVETQYF. CDR3 in DNA: TGTGCCAGCAGTGACAGGGGGATCGTCGAGACCCAGTACTTC.

The chain has TRBV27 and TRBJ1-2, with D uncertain. Per the germline V gene, CDR1 is MNHEY and CDR2 is SMNVEV (reference sequence). Trimming removed 0 bases from V and 6 bases from J, with 11 bases in between. The CDR3 has 14 residues. The CDR3 loop is CASSLSSGLHGYTF. CDR3 sequence (DNA): TGTGCCAGCAGTTTATCGTCCGGGTTGCATGGCTACACCTTC.

The chain uses TRBV2 and TRBJ2-1, with 7 bases matching TRBD2. Germline-derived CDR1 and CDR2 are SNHLY and FYNNEI. The CDR3 length is 13 residues. V trimming: 10 bases; J trimming: 6 bases; junction bases outside the gene matches: 9. This CDR3 reads CAIPLIAGNEQFF. As DNA, the CDR3 is TGTGCCATCCCCCTAATAGCGGGCAATGAGCAGTTCTTC.

As regards this clone: One end of the junction is discordant with germline, which a read error may explain. The rearrangement links TRBV4-1 to TRBJ1-4, with D possibly being TRBD1 (6 bases). The V gene's germline CDR1 is MGHRA and CDR2 YSYEKL. This CDR3 is built from 15 residues. CDR3 DNA sequence: TGCGCCAGCAGACTTTCCGGGACAACAAATGAAAAACTGTTTTTT. Translating gives CASRLSGTTNEKLFF.

CDR3 residues: CASSLYGEQFF. The CDR3, as DNA: TGTGCCAGCAGTTTATATGGTGAGCAGTTCTTC. The chain combines TRBV27 with TRBJ2-1; D remains unclear. Trimming shortened V by 1 base and J by 9 bases, and 4 bases separated the two germline ends. Germline V lookup: CDR1 MNHEY, CDR2 SMNVEV (reference sequence). This CDR3 is 11 amino acids long.

This sequence joins TRBV5-1 and TRBJ2-1; 12 nucleotides align to TRBD2. After removal of 4 bases from V and 0 bases from J, the junction contained 8 bases not matched to a gene. This CDR3 is 18 amino acids long. Germline lookup yields CDR1 SGHRS and CDR2 YFSETQ. The CDR3 DNA sequence: TGCGCCAGCAGCGGGGGGACTAGCGGGTTCAGCTCCTACAATGAGCAGTTCTTC. Its translation: CASSGGTSGFSSYNEQFF.

The genes are TRBV6-1 and TRBJ2-2, with D possibly being TRBD2 (6 bases). This CDR3 region has 15 residues. Germline V lookup: CDR1 MNHNS, CDR2 SASEGT. V shed 0 bases and J shed 5 bases, with 10 bases lying between them. CDR3 amino acids: CASSEAAGRTGELFF. Here the CDR3 DNA reads TGTGCCAGCAGTGAAGCTGCAGGGAGGACCGGGGAGCTGTTTTTT.

This clone was counted a few times. The V gene is TRBV6-5, the J gene TRBJ1-4; D gene uncertain. Germline V gene data show CDR1 as MNHEY and CDR2 as SVGAGI. Trimming removed 2 bases at V and 8 bases at J, with 12 bases between. The CDR3 extends over 14 amino acids. The CDR3 region is CASSYDTGGEKLFF. For the CDR3, the DNA is TGTGCCAGCAGTTACGACACCGGAGGCGAAAAACTGTTTTTT.

This rearrangement joins TRBV6-1 to TRBJ2-7; D remains ambiguous. Germline CDR1 and CDR2: MNHNS and SASEGT. Trimming cost V 0 bases and J 6 bases, with 9 bases left between them. The CDR3 spans 13 residues. The CDR3 DNA reads TGTGCCAGCAGTGAAGCGGGTATCGTCGAGCAGTACGTC. Its protein product is CASSEAGIVEQYV.

V and J are TRBV28 and TRBJ1-3; 8 nucleotides align to TRBD1. V was clipped by 5 bases and J by 3 bases; unmatched bases: 12. The V gene's germline CDR1 is MDHEN and CDR2 SYDVKM. There are 17 residues in the CDR3. CDR3 region: CASSLSSSGGLGNTIYF. In DNA, the CDR3 is TGTGCCAGCAGTCTCAGCTCCTCAGGGGGCCTTGGAAACACCATATATTTT.

The CDR3 DNA is TGTGCCATCACAGAAAGGGGAACAGATACGCAGTATTTT. It specifies CAITERGTDTQYF. The rearrangement links TRBV7-9 to TRBJ2-3, with D tentatively TRBD1 (5 bases). V dropped 10 bases and J dropped 3 bases, with 14 bases sitting between them. CDR1 and CDR2 from the germline V gene are SEHNR and FQNEAQ (reference sequence). There are 13 residues in the CDR3.

The rearrangement links TRBV5-4 to TRBJ2-2; TRBD2 aligns across 8 bases. The CDR3 spans 16 residues. CDR1 and CDR2 (germline): SGHNT, YYREEE (reference sequence). The junction had 9 bases not matched to a gene; V was cut back by 3 bases and J by 5 bases. CDR3 sequence reads: CASSSSRGGRTGELFF. In DNA, the CDR3 is TGTGCCAGCAGCTCTAGCCGGGGGGGCCGGACCGGGGAGCTGTTTTTT.

The DNA for the CDR3 is TGTGCCAGCAGTGACGACTCACCCTACGAGCAGTACGTC. It is translated as CASSDDSPYEQYV. The chain is built from TRBV6-1 and TRBJ2-7; no definite D call. V lost 3 bases and J lost 2, with 8 bases in between. The CDR3 has 13 amino acids. Germline V CDR1 and CDR2: MNHNS, SASEGT.

The chain recombines TRBV7-8 with TRBJ2-1; TRBD1 aligns across 10 bases. From germline, CDR1 is SGHVS and CDR2 FQNEAQ. The CDR3 totals 18 residues. Trimming cost V 1 base and J 8 bases; bases outside gene matches: 14. This CDR3 reads CASSLEFFGQGVIDEQFF. DNA for the CDR3: TGTGCCAGCAGCTTAGAGTTCTTCGGACAGGGGGTGATCGATGAGCAGTTCTTC.

The chain employs TRBV4-1 and TRBJ1-1, with unresolved D. CDR3 size: 14 residues. Germline V gene sequence: CDR1 MGHRA, CDR2 YSYEKL. V lost 1 base and J lost 4, with 10 bases in between. CDR3 loop: CASSQALRATEAFF. Here the CDR3 DNA reads TGCGCCAGCAGCCAAGCCCTAAGGGCCACTGAAGCTTTCTTT.

V gene TRBV2 combines with J gene TRBJ2-4; 11 bases align to TRBD2. CDR3 length: 18 amino acids. V lost 0 bases to trimming and J lost 8 bases; unmatched junction nucleotides: 12. Germline V gene lookup returns CDR1 SNHLY and CDR2 FYNNEI. In DNA form, the CDR3 reads TGTGCCAGCAGTGAAGCTACTAGCGGGGGACTAATGGTGGACATTCAGTACTTC. It is translated as CASSEATSGGLMVDIQYF.

The chain uses TRBV6-1 and TRBJ2-7, with no clear D. The V gene lost 2 bases and the J gene lost 0 bases, with 11 bases spanning the gap. Germline CDR1 reads MNHNS; CDR2 reads SASEGT. CDR3 length: 15 amino acids. The DNA of the CDR3 is TGTGCCAGCAGTGAAAGAGTTGATGGCTCCTACGAGCAGTACGTC. Translated, it gives CASSERVDGSYEQYV.

This clone was seen only a few times. The chain couples TRBV5-6 to TRBJ1-5; 7 bases map to TRBD1. J was trimmed by 6 bases and V by 4 bases; bases with no gene match: 4. This CDR3 region has 13 residues. Germline-derived CDR1 and CDR2 are SGHDT and YYEEEE. CDR3 nucleotide sequence: TGTGCCAGCAGCCAAGGGGGCGGTCAGCCCCAGCATTTT. Its translation: CASSQGGGQPQHF.

The chain has TRBV6-1 and TRBJ2-3; 9 nucleotides line up with TRBD2. V lost 3 bases to trimming and J lost 0 bases; unmatched junction nucleotides: 4. This CDR3 comprises 16 residues. Germline V gene data show CDR1 as MNHNS and CDR2 as SASEGT. The CDR3 region is CASSEVAGASTDTQYF. The CDR3 DNA reads TGTGCCAGCAGTGAGGTAGCGGGGGCTAGCACAGATACGCAGTATTTT.

This clone was found once. The rearrangement joins TRBV6-1 to TRBJ2-7, with a tentative D call TRBD1 (5 bases). CDR1 and CDR2 (germline): MNHNS, SASEGT. V gave up 10 bases and J gave up 5 bases, with 15 bases separating them. The CDR3 length is 12 residues. The CDR3 reads CATLSSRDEQYF. Here the CDR3 DNA reads TGTGCCACCCTATCCTCCAGGGACGAGCAGTACTTC.

The chain links TRBV10-3 to TRBJ2-5, with D maybe TRBD1 (5 bases). V dropped 0 bases and J dropped 4 bases, with 12 bases sitting between them. This CDR3 comprises 15 residues. The V gene's germline CDR1 is ENHRY and CDR2 SYGVKD. This CDR3 reads CAISESKGLGETQYF. The CDR3 DNA sequence: TGTGCCATCAGTGAGTCGAAGGGGCTGGGAGAGACCCAGTACTTC.

This chain uses TRBV4-1 with TRBJ1-4; no reliable D call. The CDR3 sequence is 12 residues long. Between the trimmed V and J ends, which lost 4 bases and 7 bases, there was a span of 7 bases. Per germline, CDR1 MGHRA and CDR2 YSYEKL. The CDR3 nucleotides are TGCGCCAGCAGCCCCCCGGGTGAAAAACTGTTTTTT. Amino acid sequence: CASSPPGEKLFF.

The chain joins TRBV7-9 to TRBJ1-5; D is perhaps TRBD1 (6 bases). There are 15 residues in the CDR3. The germline CDR1 and CDR2 sequences are SEHNR and FQNEAQ (reference sequence). V was trimmed by 5 bases and J by 2 bases, leaving 13 bases between them. The CDR3 nucleotides read TGTGCCAGCAGCCCAGGACAGAGTGGCAATCAGCCCCAGCATTTT. Amino acid sequence: CASSPGQSGNQPQHF. Supplemented by reference TRBV7-9 and TRBJ1-5, the full variable domain reads DTGVSQNPRHKITKRGQNVTFRCDPISEHNRLYWYRQTLGQGPEFLTYFQNEAQLEKSRLLSDRFSAERPKGSFSTLEIQRTEQGDSAMYLCASSPGQSGNQPQHFGDGTRLSIL.

The gene calls are TRBV2 and TRBJ2-5, with 7 bases matching TRBD1. This CDR3 has 14 amino acids. Germline V lookup: CDR1 SNHLY, CDR2 FYNNEI. V was clipped by 7 bases and J by 1 base; unmatched bases: 6. This CDR3 is CASKSDRAQETQYF. The CDR3 coding sequence is TGTGCCAGCAAATCTGACAGGGCCCAAGAGACCCAGTACTTC.

This clone has only a few counts. V gene TRBV15 combines with J gene TRBJ1-5; D uncertain. CDR3 length equals 13 residues. The V end lost 5 bases, the J end lost 0 bases, and 5 bases lay between the germline ends. Germline loops: CDR1 LNHNV, CDR2 YYDKDF (reference sequence). In DNA form, the CDR3 reads TGTGCCACCAGCTTCGGTAGCAATCAGCCCCAGCATTTT. Translated, it gives CATSFGSNQPQHF.

The rearrangement joins TRBV6-5 to TRBJ1-4; D call uncertain. This CDR3 has 14 amino acids. V was cut by 1 base and J by 7 bases, with 10 bases left in between. Germline V gene sequence: CDR1 MNHEY, CDR2 SVGAGI. CDR3 loop: CASSYLAPAEKLFF. CDR3 bases: TGTGCCAGCAGTTACTTGGCCCCCGCTGAAAAACTGTTTTTT.

The chain is built from TRBV4-1 and TRBJ2-1; 9 bases agree with TRBD2. This CDR3 region has 16 residues. V lost 1 base, J lost 7 bases, and 8 bases stayed unmatched. Germline lookup yields CDR1 MGHRA and CDR2 YSYEKL. The CDR3 region has the DNA TGCGCCAGCAGCCAAGCGGTTCGCCTAGCGGGGAATGAGCAGTTCTTC. Its protein is CASSQAVRLAGNEQFF.

V gene TRBV5-1 combines with J gene TRBJ2-1; D remains ambiguous. The germline CDR1 and CDR2 sequences are SGHRS and YFSETQ. This CDR3 has 12 amino acids. V lost 2 bases to trimming and J lost 4 bases, with 4 bases between them. The CDR3 nucleotides read TGCGCCAGCAGCTTTGGGTACAATGAGCAGTTCTTC. Protein sequence: CASSFGYNEQFF. Using reference TRBV5-1 and TRBJ2-1 for the parts outside the CDR3, the full variable domain is KAGVTQTPRYLIKTRGQQVTLSCSPISGHRSVSWYQQTPGQGLQFLFEYFSETQRNKGNFPGRFSGRQFSNSRSEMNVSTLELGDSALYLCASSFGYNEQFFGPGTRLTVL.

This clone has just a few counts. As DNA, the CDR3 is TGTGCCAGCAGTGAAAGTCGAGGAAATGAGCAGTTCTTC. Residues: CASSESRGNEQFF. The chain employs TRBV6-4 and TRBJ2-1; no firm D call. The CDR3 runs 13 residues. Germline lookup yields CDR1 MRHNA and CDR2 SNTAGT. Trimming stripped 3 bases from V and 7 bases from J, with 10 bases between.

In its sample, this clone was seen a few times. The chain carries TRBV5-4 and TRBJ2-3; D may correspond to TRBD1 or TRBD2 (5 bases each). The germline V and J ends were trimmed by 4 bases and 6 bases, with 18 bases remaining between them. This CDR3 is 15 amino acids long. Germline V gene data show CDR1 as SGHNT and CDR2 as YYREEE (reference sequence). The CDR3 coding sequence is TGTGCCAGCAGCCCCGGGACGAGGGTCACGGATACGCAGTATTTT. Translating gives CASSPGTRVTDTQYF. The full variable domain, its missing parts supplied by reference TRBV5-4 and TRBJ2-3, is ETGVTQSPTHLIKTRGQQVTLRCSSQSGHNTVSWYQQALGQGPQFIFQYYREEENGRGNFPPRFSGLQFPNYSSELNVNALELDDSALYLCASSPGTRVTDTQYFGPGTRLTVL.